Given below is one T cell receptor (beta chain) in context. Its matching antigen is unknown. Primers used in a second PCR of about 6 to 12 cycles were a sample-barcoded 5' primer and a J-beta primer mix. TCRdb processed the 5' RACE reads anew with MiXCR; each CDR3 protein has one entry. The repertoire has roughly 860,000 distinct CDR3 sequences, 62% of them found once; the top ten carry approximately 30%. The data were taken from a study of blood T cells in healthy people across ages. Whole-study results and caveats: Estimates of diversity drawn from one million T cells were considered underestimates. TCR beta diversity tracked closely with naive T cell percentage.

Total RNA was isolated from each sample in quantities of at least 5 micrograms. The CDR3 length is 14 residues. V was pared by 5 bases and J by 0 bases, with 10 bases between. V is TRBV12-3 or TRBV12-4 and J is TRBJ2-5; a possible D gene is TRBD1 (6 bases). Input material: blood. This receptor was taken from a man aged 30 to 39 in good health. CDR3 in amino acids: CASSDGQYQETQYF. Written as DNA, the CDR3 is TGTGCCAGCAGTGACGGACAGTACCAAGAGACCCAGTACTTC.